The entry below describes one T cell receptor beta chain. Its specificity is unknown. This sample stems from a study of blood T cells in healthy people across ages. Overall study: Per two T cells, about one barcoded beta molecule was captured through template switching.

With a J-beta primer mix and a sample-barcoded 5' primer, a second PCR ran about 7 to 12 cycles. TCRdb analysed the 5' RACE reads with MiXCR anew, one entry per CDR3 protein. The data show some 1.5 million distinct CDR3 sequences, roughly 43% seen once. Study-wide points: Diversity of TCR beta per million T cells declined in a roughly linear way with age.

Germline V gene data show CDR1 as DFQATT and CDR2 as SNEGSKA (reference sequence). This CDR3 region has 14 residues. Trimming took 2 bases from V and 3 from J, leaving 12 bases between them. Caucasian individuals from Russia who were healthy and aged roughly 6 to 95 acted as donors. The source of this sequence is a woman between 18 and 29 years old in good health. The genes are TRBV20-1 and TRBJ2-3, with D perhaps TRBD2 (5 bases). Sequencing was performed on blood. In DNA form, the CDR3 reads TGCAGTGCTAGAACCCCCCCGGGGACAGATACGCAGTATTTT. Translated: CSARTPPGTDTQYF.